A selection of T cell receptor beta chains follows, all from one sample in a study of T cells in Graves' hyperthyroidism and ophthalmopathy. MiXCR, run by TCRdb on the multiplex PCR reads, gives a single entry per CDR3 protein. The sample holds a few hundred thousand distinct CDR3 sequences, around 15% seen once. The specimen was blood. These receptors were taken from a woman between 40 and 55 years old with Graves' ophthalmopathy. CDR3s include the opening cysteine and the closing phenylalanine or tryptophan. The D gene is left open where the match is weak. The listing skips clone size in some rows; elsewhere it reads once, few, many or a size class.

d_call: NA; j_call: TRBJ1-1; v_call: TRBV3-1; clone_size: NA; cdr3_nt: TGTGCCAGCGGGACGGATCTTAACATTGAAGCTTTCTTT; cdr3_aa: CASGTDLNIEAFF
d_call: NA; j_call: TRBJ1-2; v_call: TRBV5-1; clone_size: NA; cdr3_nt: TGCGCCAGCAGTCCTGCTACCCCCAGGGCCCTCTATGGCTACACCTTC; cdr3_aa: CASSPATPRALYGYTF
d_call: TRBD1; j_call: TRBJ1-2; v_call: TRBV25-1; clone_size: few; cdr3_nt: TGTGCCAGCAGTGAATGGAAGGGGGCCTATGGCTACACCTTC; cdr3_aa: CASSEWKGAYGYTF
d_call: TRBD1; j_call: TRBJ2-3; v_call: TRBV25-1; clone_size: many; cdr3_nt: TGTGCCAGCAGAGCCGGGACAGGGCGGGTAGATACGCAGTATTTT; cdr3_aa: CASRAGTGRVDTQYF
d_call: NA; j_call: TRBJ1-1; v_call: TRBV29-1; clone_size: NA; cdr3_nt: TGCAGCGTTGAAGCGGGTGGCGCTCGGGGAACTTTCTTT; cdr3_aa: CSVEAGGARGTFF
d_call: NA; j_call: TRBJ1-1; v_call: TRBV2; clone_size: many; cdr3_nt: TGTGCCAGCACGTCTCAGGGTAGGATGAACACTGAAGCTTTCTTT; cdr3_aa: CASTSQGRMNTEAFF
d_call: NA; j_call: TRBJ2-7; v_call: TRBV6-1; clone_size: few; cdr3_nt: TGTGCCAGCACCAGAATGGCTGTAGCCAAGGAGCAGTACTTC; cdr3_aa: CASTRMAVAKEQYF
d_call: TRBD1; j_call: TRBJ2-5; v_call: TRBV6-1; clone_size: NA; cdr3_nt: TGTGCCAGCAGTTTTCGCCCCGGACAGGGCCTCCAAGAGACCCAGTACTTC; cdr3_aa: CASSFRPGQGLQETQYF
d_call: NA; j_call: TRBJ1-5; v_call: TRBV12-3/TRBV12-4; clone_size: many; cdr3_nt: TGTGCCAGCAGTTCTACAGGAGCGAGCGCTAATCAGCCCCAGCATTTT; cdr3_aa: CASSSTGASANQPQHF
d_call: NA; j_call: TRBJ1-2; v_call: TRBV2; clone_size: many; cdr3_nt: TGTGCCAGCAGCCCAGTATCCTATGGCTACACCTTC; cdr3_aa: CASSPVSYGYTF
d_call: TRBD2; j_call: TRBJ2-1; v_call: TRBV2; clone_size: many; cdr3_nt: TGTGCCAGCAGCCACCCGGGACTAGCGAGCAATGAGCAGTTCTTC; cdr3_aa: CASSHPGLASNEQFF
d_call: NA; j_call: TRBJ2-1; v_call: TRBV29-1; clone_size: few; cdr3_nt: TGCAGCGTAGCAGGAGGGCTCAATGAGCAGTTCTTC; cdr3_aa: CSVAGGLNEQFF
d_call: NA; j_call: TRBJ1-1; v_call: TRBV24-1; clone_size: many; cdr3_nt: TGTGCCACCAAAGGTTTATCGGGTGAAGCTTTCTTT; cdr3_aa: CATKGLSGEAFF
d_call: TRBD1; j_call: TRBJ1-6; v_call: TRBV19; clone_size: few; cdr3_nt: TGTGCCAGTAGTCCCGACGGGACAGGTCCTTCACCCCTCCACTTT; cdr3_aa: CASSPDGTGPSPLHF
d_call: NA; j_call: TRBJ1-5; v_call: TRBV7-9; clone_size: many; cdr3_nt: TGTGCCAGCAGCTTACAGGGTCAGCCCCAGCATTTT; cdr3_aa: CASSLQGQPQHF
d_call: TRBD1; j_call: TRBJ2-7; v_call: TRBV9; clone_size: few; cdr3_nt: TGTGCCAGCAGCGTGGGACAGGGACGGTACGAGCAGTACTTC; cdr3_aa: CASSVGQGRYEQYF
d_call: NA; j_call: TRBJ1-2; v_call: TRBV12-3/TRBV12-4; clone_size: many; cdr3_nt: TGTGCCAGCACCTATGGGCAGGCTGGCTATGGCTACACCTTC; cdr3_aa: CASTYGQAGYGYTF
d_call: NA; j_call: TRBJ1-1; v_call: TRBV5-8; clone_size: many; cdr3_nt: TGTGCCAGCAGCGCAAGACAGGCGGGTGAAGCTTTCTTT; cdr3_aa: CASSARQAGEAFF
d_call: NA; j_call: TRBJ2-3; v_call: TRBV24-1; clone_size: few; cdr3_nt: TGTGCCACCAGTGATCCCCCGGCGGATACGCAGTATTTT; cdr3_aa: CATSDPPADTQYF
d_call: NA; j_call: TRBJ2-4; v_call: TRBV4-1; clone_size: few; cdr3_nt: TGCGCCAGCAGCCAAGGGACATCTGACATTCAGTACTTC; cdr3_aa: CASSQGTSDIQYF
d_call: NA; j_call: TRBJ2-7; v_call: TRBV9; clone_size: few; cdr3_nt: TGTGCCAGCAGCCCGGGACGGTGGGGGCGAACTGGCTCCTACGAGCAGTACTTC; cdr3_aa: CASSPGRWGRTGSYEQYF
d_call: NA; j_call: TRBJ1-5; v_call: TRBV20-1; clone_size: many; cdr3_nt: TGCAGTGCTAGAAGCAGGGGAGGCAATCAGCCCCAGCATTTT; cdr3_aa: CSARSRGGNQPQHF
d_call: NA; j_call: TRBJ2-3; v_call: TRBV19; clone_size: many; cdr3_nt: TGTGCCAGTACCAGGGGATTACGGTCCACAGATACGCAGTATTTT; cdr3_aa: CASTRGLRSTDTQYF
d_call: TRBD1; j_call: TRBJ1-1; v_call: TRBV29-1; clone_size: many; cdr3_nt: TGCAGCGTTGTCACAGGGGGCACTGAAGCTTTCTTT; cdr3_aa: CSVVTGGTEAFF
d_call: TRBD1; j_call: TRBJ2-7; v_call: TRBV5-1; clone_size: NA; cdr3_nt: TGCGCCAGCAGCTCCCGGGACAGAGCCTACGAGCAGTACTTC; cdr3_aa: CASSSRDRAYEQYF
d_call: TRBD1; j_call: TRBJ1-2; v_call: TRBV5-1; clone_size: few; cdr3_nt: TGCGCCAGCAGCTCCCAGGGGGGAGTGAATAACTATGGCTACACCTTC; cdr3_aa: CASSSQGGVNNYGYTF
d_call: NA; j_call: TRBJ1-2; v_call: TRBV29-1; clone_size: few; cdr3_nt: TGCAGCGTTGATGGTACAGGAGCTAACTATGGCTACACCTTC; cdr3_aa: CSVDGTGANYGYTF
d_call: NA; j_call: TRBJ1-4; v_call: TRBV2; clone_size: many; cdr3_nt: TGTGCCAGCAGGAGCTGGGACAATGAGTTTGAAAAACTGTTTTTT; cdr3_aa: CASRSWDNEFEKLFF
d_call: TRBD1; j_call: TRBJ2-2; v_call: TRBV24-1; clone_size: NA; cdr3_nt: TGTGCCACCAGTGATTGGACAGGGGTTAGGACCGGGGAGCTGTTTTTT; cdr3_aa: CATSDWTGVRTGELFF
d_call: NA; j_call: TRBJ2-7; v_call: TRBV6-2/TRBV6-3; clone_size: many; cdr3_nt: TGTGCCAGCAGGACAGACAGTTACGAGCAGTACTTC; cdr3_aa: CASRTDSYEQYF
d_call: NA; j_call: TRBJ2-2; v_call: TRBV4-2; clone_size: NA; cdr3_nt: TGTGCCAGCAGCGAACCCACGACAGGGAGGTTGAACACCGGGGAGCTGTTTTTT; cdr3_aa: CASSEPTTGRLNTGELFF
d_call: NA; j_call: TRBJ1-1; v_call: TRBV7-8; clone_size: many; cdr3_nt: TGTGCCAGCAGCCCATCAAGGGCAGGGTATTTGAGTTTTTTCTTT; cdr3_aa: CASSPSRAGYLSFFF
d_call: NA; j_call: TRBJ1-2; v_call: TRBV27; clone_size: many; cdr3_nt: TGTGCCAGCAGTTTGAACCGGGTCTATGGCTACACCTTC; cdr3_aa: CASSLNRVYGYTF
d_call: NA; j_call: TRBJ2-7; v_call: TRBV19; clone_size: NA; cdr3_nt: TGTGCCAGTAGTATCGGGCTCTCCTACGAGCAGTACTTC; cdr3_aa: CASSIGLSYEQYF
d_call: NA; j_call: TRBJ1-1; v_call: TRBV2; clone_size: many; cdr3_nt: TGTGCCAGCAGACAAGGACAGCCCCGCCGGACTGAAGCTTTCTTT; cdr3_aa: CASRQGQPRRTEAFF
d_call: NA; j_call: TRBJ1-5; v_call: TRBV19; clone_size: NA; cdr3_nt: TGTGCCAGTAGTGTGTACAGTGGCAATCAGCCCCAGCATTTT; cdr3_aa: CASSVYSGNQPQHF
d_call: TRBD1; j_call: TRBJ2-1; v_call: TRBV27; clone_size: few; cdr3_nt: TGTGCCAGCACCGCAGGGACAGGGGGGGACAATGAGCAGTTCTTC; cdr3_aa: CASTAGTGGDNEQFF
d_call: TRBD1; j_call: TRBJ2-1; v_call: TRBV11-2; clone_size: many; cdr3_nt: TGTGCCAGCAGCTTTCGGACAGGGATCGGGTACAATGAGCAGTTCTTC; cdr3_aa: CASSFRTGIGYNEQFF
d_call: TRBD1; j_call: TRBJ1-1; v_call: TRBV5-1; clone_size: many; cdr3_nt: TGCGCCAGCAGCTTGCAGGGGGCTATAGGCACTGAAGCTTTCTTT; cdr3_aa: CASSLQGAIGTEAFF
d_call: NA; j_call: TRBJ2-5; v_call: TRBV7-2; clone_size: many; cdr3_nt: TGTGCCAGCACCCAAGGAGGAGGGAAAGAGACCCAGTACTTC; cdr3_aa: CASTQGGGKETQYF
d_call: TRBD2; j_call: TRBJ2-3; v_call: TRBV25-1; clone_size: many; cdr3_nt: TGTGCCAGCAGTGAAGTGTCTAGCGGCACTAGCACAGATACGCAGTATTTT; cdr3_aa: CASSEVSSGTSTDTQYF
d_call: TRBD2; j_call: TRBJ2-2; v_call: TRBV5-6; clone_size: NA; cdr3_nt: TGTGCCAGCAGCTGGGCGGTACTAGCGGGGTCCGGGGAGCTGTTTTTT; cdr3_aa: CASSWAVLAGSGELFF
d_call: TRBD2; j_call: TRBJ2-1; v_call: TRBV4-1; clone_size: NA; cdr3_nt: TGCGCCAGCAGCTCAGCGGGGGGGTTGTACAATGAGCAGTTCTTC; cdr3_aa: CASSSAGGLYNEQFF
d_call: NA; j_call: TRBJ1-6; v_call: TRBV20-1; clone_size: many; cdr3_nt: TGCAGTGCTAGAGATCCGGCAGGGGTGCATTCACCCCTCCACTTT; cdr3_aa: CSARDPAGVHSPLHF
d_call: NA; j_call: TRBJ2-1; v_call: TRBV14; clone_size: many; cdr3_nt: TGTGCCAGCAGCCCGGACCGTTATTCCTACAATGAGCAGTTCTTC; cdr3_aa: CASSPDRYSYNEQFF
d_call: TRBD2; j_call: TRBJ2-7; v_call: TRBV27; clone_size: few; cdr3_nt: TGTGCCAGCAGTGAGGGACTAGCGGACTACGAGCAGTACTTC; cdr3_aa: CASSEGLADYEQYF
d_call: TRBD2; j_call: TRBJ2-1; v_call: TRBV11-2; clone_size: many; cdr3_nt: TGTGCCAGCAGCTTAGGCGGGGGTGAGTGGAACAATGAGCAGTTCTTC; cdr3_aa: CASSLGGGEWNNEQFF
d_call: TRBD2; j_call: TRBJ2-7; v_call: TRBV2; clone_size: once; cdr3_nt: TGTGCCAGCAGTGAGGAACAAGGGCTAGCGGACAAAAGCGAGCAGTACTTC; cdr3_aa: CASSEEQGLADKSEQYF
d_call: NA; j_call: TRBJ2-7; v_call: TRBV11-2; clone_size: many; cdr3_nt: TGTGCCAGCAGCTTTTCGGGATACGAGCAGTACTTC; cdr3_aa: CASSFSGYEQYF
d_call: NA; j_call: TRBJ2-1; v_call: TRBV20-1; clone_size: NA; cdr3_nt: TGCAGTGTTTGGGGACTTGTCTACAATGAGCAGTTCTTC; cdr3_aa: CSVWGLVYNEQFF
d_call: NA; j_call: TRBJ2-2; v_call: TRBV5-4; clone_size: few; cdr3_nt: TGTGCCAGCAGGCTCTGGGGGGCTCAATCCACCGGGGAGCTGTTTTTT; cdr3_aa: CASRLWGAQSTGELFF
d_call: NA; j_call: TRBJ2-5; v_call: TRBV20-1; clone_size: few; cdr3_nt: TGCAGTGCAGAGGAAGGACAGCAAGAGACCCAGTACTTC; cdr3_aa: CSAEEGQQETQYF
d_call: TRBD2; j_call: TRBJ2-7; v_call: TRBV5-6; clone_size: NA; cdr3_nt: TGTGCCAGCAGCTTGGCAGGGGGACTAGCAGCCGAGCAGTACTTC; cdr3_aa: CASSLAGGLAAEQYF
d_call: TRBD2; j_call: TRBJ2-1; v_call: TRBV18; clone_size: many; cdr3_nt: TGTGCCAGCTCACCACCGGCGGGGGTGGTCCTTGAGCAGTTCTTC; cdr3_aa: CASSPPAGVVLEQFF
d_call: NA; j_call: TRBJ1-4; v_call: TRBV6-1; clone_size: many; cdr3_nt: TGTGCCAGCAACCTGCAGGGCTCAAATGAAAAACTGTTTTTT; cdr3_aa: CASNLQGSNEKLFF
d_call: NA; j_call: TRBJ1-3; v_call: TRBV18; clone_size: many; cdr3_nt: TGTGCCAGCTCACCACTCAGCTCTGGAAACACCATATATTTT; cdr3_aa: CASSPLSSGNTIYF
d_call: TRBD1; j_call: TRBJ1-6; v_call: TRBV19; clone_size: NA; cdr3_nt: TGTGCCAGTAGTATCGAGAGACAGGGGGCGAATTCACCCCTCCACTTT; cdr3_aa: CASSIERQGANSPLHF